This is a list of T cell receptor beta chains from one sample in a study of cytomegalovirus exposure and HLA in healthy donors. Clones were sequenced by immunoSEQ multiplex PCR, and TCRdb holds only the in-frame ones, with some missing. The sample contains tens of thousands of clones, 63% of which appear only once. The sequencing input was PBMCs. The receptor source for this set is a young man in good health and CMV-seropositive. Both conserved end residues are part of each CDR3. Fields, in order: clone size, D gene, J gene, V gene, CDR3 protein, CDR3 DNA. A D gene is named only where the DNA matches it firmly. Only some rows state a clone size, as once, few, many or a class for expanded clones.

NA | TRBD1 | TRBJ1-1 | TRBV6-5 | CASSLTGKTEAFF | TGTGCCAGCAGTTTGACAGGGAAAACTGAAGCTTTCTTT
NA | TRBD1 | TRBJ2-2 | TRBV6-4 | CASSPGTGEAGELFF | TGTGCCAGCAGTCCCGGGACAGGGGAAGCCGGGGAGCTGTTTTTT
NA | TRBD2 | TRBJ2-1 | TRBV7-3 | CASSPWTSGRINEQFF | TGTGCCAGCAGCCCCTGGACTAGCGGGAGAATCAATGAGCAGTTCTTC
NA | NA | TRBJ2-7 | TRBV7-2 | CASSYSRALEQYF | TGTGCCAGCAGCTATAGCAGGGCTCTCGAGCAGTACTTC
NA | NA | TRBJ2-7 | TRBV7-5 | CVSLLVDKRSEQYF | TGTGTCTCTCTTTTAGTGGACAAGAGGTCCGAGCAGTACTTC
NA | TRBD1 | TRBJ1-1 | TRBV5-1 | CASSFMGTVNTEAFF | TGCGCCAGCAGCTTCATGGGGACAGTGAACACTGAAGCTTTCTTT
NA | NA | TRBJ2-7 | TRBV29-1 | CSAVGVNYEQYF | TGCAGCGCGGTGGGAGTAAACTACGAGCAGTACTTC
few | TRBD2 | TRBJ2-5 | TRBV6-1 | CASSEAGGGAPETQYF | TGTGCCAGCAGTGAAGCCGGCGGGGGGGCCCCAGAGACCCAGTACTTC
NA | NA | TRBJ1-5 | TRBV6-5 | CASSPAYGGEPQHF | TGTGCCAGCAGTCCCGCATACGGAGGTGAGCCCCAGCATTTT
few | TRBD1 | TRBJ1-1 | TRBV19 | CASIRGQAATEAFF | TGTGCCAGTATTAGGGGACAGGCGGCGACTGAAGCTTTCTTT
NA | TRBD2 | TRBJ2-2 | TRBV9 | CASSVSLGTSNPGELFF | TGTGCCAGCAGCGTATCACTTGGGACTAGCAATCCCGGGGAGCTGTTTTTT
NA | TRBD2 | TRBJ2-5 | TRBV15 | CATSRDSGGAVETQYF | TGTGCCACCAGCAGAGACAGCGGGGGGGCAGTAGAGACCCAGTACTTC
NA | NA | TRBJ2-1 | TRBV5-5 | CASSSAGVDEQFF | TGTGCCAGCAGCTCGGCCGGAGTGGATGAGCAGTTCTTC
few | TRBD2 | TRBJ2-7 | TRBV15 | CATSKTSGGVEQYF | TGTGCCACCAGCAAGACTAGCGGGGGGGTCGAGCAGTACTTC
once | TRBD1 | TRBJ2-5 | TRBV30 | CAWSTTGGALLQYF | TGTGCCTGGAGTACGACAGGGGGCGCTTTGTTGCAGTACTTC
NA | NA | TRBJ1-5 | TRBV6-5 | CASSWGGGQPQHF | TGTGCCAGCAGTTGGGGGGGCGGACAGCCCCAGCATTTT
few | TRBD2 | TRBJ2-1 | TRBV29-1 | CSVEDPLAGVHNEQFF | TGCAGCGTTGAAGACCCCCTAGCGGGAGTACACAATGAGCAGTTCTTC
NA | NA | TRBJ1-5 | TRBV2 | CASSESGNGNQPQHF | TGTGCCAGCAGTGAATCAGGGAACGGCAATCAGCCCCAGCATTTT
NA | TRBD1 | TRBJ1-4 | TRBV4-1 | CASSQRDRNNEKLFF | TGCGCCAGCAGCCAGCGGGACAGGAATAACGAAAAACTGTTTTTT
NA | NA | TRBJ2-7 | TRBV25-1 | CASSDPGGQTPYEQYF | TGTGCCAGCAGTGACCCTGGCGGCCAGACCCCCTACGAGCAGTACTTC
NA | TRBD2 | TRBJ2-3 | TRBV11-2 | CASSFRILAGGSTDTQYF | TGTGCCAGCAGCTTCAGGATTTTAGCGGGCGGTAGCACAGATACGCAGTATTTT
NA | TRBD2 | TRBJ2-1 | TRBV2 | CASGSGRALEQFF | TGTGCCAGCGGGAGCGGGAGGGCCCTTGAGCAGTTCTTC
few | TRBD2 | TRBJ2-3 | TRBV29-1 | CSVGELAGVTDTQYF | TGCAGCGTTGGGGAACTAGCGGGAGTCACAGATACGCAGTATTTT
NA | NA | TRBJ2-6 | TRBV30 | CAWSDRMYSSGANVLTF | TGTGCCTGGAGTGATCGGATGTACAGCTCTGGGGCCAACGTCCTGACTTTC
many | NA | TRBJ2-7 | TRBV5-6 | CASSPTGRYEQYF | TGTGCCAGCAGCCCAACAGGAAGATACGAGCAGTACTTC
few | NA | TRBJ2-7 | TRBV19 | CASSRGAGAYEQYF | TGTGCCAGTAGCCGGGGGGCAGGGGCCTACGAGCAGTACTTC
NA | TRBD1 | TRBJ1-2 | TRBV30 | CAWSGDLGSDREWGGYTF | TGTGCCTGGAGTGGTGACCTCGGCAGCGACAGGGAATGGGGTGGCTACACCTTC
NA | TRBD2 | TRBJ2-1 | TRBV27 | CGSSLLGGAGNEQFF | TGTGGCAGCAGTTTATTGGGAGGGGCAGGCAATGAGCAGTTCTTC
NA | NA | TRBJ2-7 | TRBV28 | CASRGQYYEQYF | TGTGCCAGCAGGGGGCAGTACTACGAGCAGTACTTC
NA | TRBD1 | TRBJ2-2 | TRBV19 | CASSYPAGQGGTGELFF | TGTGCCAGTAGTTACCCGGCGGGACAGGGGGGTACCGGGGAGCTGTTTTTT
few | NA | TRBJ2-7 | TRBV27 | CASSLMPGYEQYF | TGTGCCAGCAGTTTAATGCCGGGGTACGAGCAGTACTTC
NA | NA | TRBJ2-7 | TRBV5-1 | CASSRRSGTYEQYF | TGCGCCAGCAGCCGAAGGAGCGGCACCTACGAGCAGTACTTC
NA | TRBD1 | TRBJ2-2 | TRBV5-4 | CASSAATGKNTGELFF | TGTGCCAGCAGCGCAGCGACAGGGAAGAACACCGGGGAGCTGTTTTTT
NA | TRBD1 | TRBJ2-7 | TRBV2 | CASSELWRTGRHEQYF | TGTGCCAGCAGTGAACTGTGGAGGACAGGGAGGCACGAGCAGTACTTC
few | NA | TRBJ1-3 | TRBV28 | CASSSPPHGASSF | TGTGCCAGCAGTTCCCCCCCTCACGGAGCCTCCTCTTTT
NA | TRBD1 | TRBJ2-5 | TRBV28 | CATHHQLVRGPRPGQGKETQYF | TGTGCCACCCACCATCAATTAGTTAGAGGCCCTCGTCCGGGACAGGGGAAAGAGACCCAGTACTTC
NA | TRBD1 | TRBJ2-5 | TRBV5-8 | CASSTGTGEAQYF | TGTGCCAGCAGCACAGGGACAGGGGAGGCCCAGTACTTC
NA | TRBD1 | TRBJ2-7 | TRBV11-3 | CASSLAGQGAGEQYF | TGTGCCAGCAGCTTAGCCGGACAGGGGGCGGGAGAGCAGTACTTC
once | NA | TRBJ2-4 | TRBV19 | CASSPAENIQYF | TGTGCCAGTAGTCCCGCAGAAAACATTCAGTACTTC
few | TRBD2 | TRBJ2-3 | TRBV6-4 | CASSDSAGGPSDTQYF | TGTGCCAGCAGTGACTCCGCGGGGGGGCCGTCCGATACGCAGTATTTT
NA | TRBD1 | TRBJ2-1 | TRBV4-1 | CASSRQGGKFF | TGCGCCAGCAGCAGACAGGGTGGGAAGTTCTTC
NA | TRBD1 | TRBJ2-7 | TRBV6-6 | CASSQGQGRSEQYF | TGTGCCAGCAGCCAGGGACAGGGAAGGAGCGAGCAGTACTTC
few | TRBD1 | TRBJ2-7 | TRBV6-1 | CASRLGDRGLYEQYF | TGTGCCAGCAGACTTGGGGACAGGGGCCTATACGAGCAGTACTTC
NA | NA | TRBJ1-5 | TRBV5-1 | CASSLDGGTGDQPQHF | TGCGCCAGCAGCTTGGATGGAGGGACGGGAGATCAGCCCCAGCATTTT
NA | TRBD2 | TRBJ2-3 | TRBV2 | CASSVSGTPTDTQYF | TGTGCCAGCAGTGTTAGCGGGACGCCCACAGATACGCAGTATTTT
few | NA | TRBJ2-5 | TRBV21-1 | CASSKGNLAGGEETQYF | TGTGCCAGCAGCAAAGGTAACCTGGCGGGAGGGGAAGAGACCCAGTACTTC
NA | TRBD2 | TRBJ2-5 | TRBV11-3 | CASSQRTSRLNQETQYF | TGTGCCAGCAGCCAAAGGACTAGCCGGCTAAACCAAGAGACCCAGTACTTC
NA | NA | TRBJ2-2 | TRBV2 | CASSEESFTGELFF | TGTGCCAGCAGTGAAGAATCATTTACCGGGGAGCTGTTTTTT